These 8 T cell receptor beta chains were sequenced from one sample in a study of early stage breast cancer tumors. This table comes from immunoSEQ multiplex PCR, and its TCRdb copy is limited to in-frame clones, with some not included. The sample shows some 48,000 clones, roughly four fifths of them seen only once. Sequenced input: blood. These receptors all come from a person aged 45-60 years with breast cancer.

The J gene is TRBJ2-7, the V gene TRBV19, with D perhaps TRBD2 (7 bases). V lost 6 bases and J 7 bases, leaving 10 bases between the germline ends. The germline V gene encodes CDR1 LNHDA and CDR2 SQIVND (reference sequence). The CDR3 is 11 residues long. The CDR3 coding sequence is TGTGCCAGTAGAGGGAGGGGGGAGCAGTACTTC. This sequence encodes CASRGRGEQYF.

This chain links TRBV28 with TRBJ2-7, with 9 nucleotides matching TRBD1. Germline V gives CDR1 MDHEN, CDR2 SYDVKM. J gave up 6 bases and V 9 bases, and 9 bases lay outside the gene matches. This CDR3 has 13 residues. CDR3 sequence: CASRTGAFPEQYF. CDR3 sequence (DNA): TGTGCCAGTAGGACAGGGGCTTTCCCCGAGCAGTACTTC.

This clone has just one count. V usage is TRBV19 and J usage is TRBJ2-6, with D possibly matching TRBD1 (6 bases). This CDR3 contains 17 residues. Trimming stripped 5 bases from V and 1 base from J, with 15 bases between. Germline CDR1 is LNHDA and CDR2 is SQIVND (reference sequence). CDR3 nucleotide sequence: TGTGCCAGTAGTTTCCTACAGGGATATTCTGGGGCCAACGTCCTGACTTTC. Amino acids: CASSFLQGYSGANVLTF.

The gene calls are TRBV28 and TRBJ1-5, with a possible D match to TRBD1 (6 bases). This CDR3 has 16 residues. Germline values: CDR1 MDHEN, CDR2 SYDVKM. Trimming removed 3 bases at V and 4 bases at J, with 16 bases between. CDR3 DNA: TGTGCCAGCAGTTTCATTACGGGGGCCCCTAATCAGCCCCAGCATTTT. This gives the protein CASSFITGAPNQPQHF. Combining the CDR3 with reference TRBV28 and TRBJ1-5 gives the whole variable domain DVKVTQSSRYLVKRTGEKVFLECVQDMDHENMFWYRQDPGLGLRLIYFSYDVKMKEKGDIPEGYSVSREKKERFSLILESASTNQTSMYLCASSFITGAPNQPQHFGDGTRLSIL.

Only one count was recorded for this clone. The chain joins TRBV7-9 to TRBJ2-1; D remains unclear. The V end lost 2 bases, the J end lost 1 base, and 12 bases lay between the germline ends. This CDR3 is built from 16 residues. Germline CDR1 is SEHNR and CDR2 is FQNEAQ (reference sequence). CDR3 protein: CASSLNRVGSYNEQFF. DNA for the CDR3: TGTGCCAGCAGCTTAAATAGGGTAGGGTCCTACAATGAGCAGTTCTTC.

The V call is TRBV6-1, the J call TRBJ2-1; no firm D call. This CDR3 region has 13 residues. V lost 4 bases and J lost 0, with 4 bases in between. Germline-derived CDR1 and CDR2 are MNHNS and SASEGT. CDR3 coding DNA: TGTGCCAGCAGTGCTAGCTCCTACAATGAGCAGTTCTTC. Translation: CASSASSYNEQFF.

The gene calls are TRBV19 and TRBJ1-1, with D perhaps TRBD1 (5 bases). The CDR3 has 14 residues. The ends were cut back, 7 bases at V and 1 base at J, with 13 bases in the middle. CDR1 and CDR2 from the germline V gene are LNHDA and SQIVND (reference sequence). CDR3 coding DNA: TGTGCCAGTAACTACGACAGAAAGAACACTGAAGCTTTCTTT. This sequence encodes CASNYDRKNTEAFF.

The chain is built from TRBV6-5 and TRBJ1-2; unclear D gene. Trimming left V 3 bases short and J 1 base short, with 6 bases between. CDR1 and CDR2 from the germline V gene are MNHEY and SVGAGI. This CDR3 is 13 amino acids long. The CDR3 protein is CASSYGDNYGYTF. The CDR3, as DNA: TGTGCCAGCAGTTATGGGGATAACTATGGCTACACCTTC.